This is a list of T cell receptor beta chains from one sample in a study of PD-L1 blockade in urothelial cancer. TCRdb's table, derived via immunoSEQ multiplex PCR, lists solely in-frame clones and lacks some. The data hold around 130,000 clones, with roughly 83% observed a single time. Sample: PBMCs, taken around atezolizumab (anti-PD-L1) treatment. These receptors originate from a man aged 45-60 years with urothelial cancer. CDR3s include the opening cysteine and the closing phenylalanine or tryptophan. The D gene is left open where the match is weak. The size of a clone is reported for some rows only, either as once, few or many, or as a class for expanded clones.

CDR3 length: 14; V gene: TRBV28; J gene: TRBJ1-5; D gene: .; clone size: .; CDR3 protein: CASTAGGSGQPQHF; CDR3 DNA: TGTGCCAGCACGGCGGGAGGGTCTGGTCAGCCCCAGCATTTT
CDR3 length: 13; V gene: TRBV28; J gene: TRBJ2-7; D gene: .; clone size: .; CDR3 protein: CASVGDSGYEQYF; CDR3 DNA: TGTGCCAGCGTAGGGGACAGCGGGTACGAGCAGTACTTC
CDR3 length: 13; V gene: TRBV19; J gene: TRBJ2-1; D gene: TRBD1; clone size: .; CDR3 protein: CASSPRDSNEQFF; CDR3 DNA: TGTGCCAGTAGTCCTCGGGACAGCAATGAGCAGTTCTTC
CDR3 length: 15; V gene: TRBV27; J gene: TRBJ1-2; D gene: .; clone size: .; CDR3 protein: CASSFLGLQNYGYTF; CDR3 DNA: TGTGCCAGCAGTTTCCTAGGACTTCAGAACTATGGCTACACCTTC
CDR3 length: 17; V gene: TRBV11-2; J gene: TRBJ2-2; D gene: .; clone size: .; CDR3 protein: CASSRKQVGVNTGELFF; CDR3 DNA: TGTGCCAGCAGCCGAAAGCAAGTGGGAGTTAACACCGGGGAGCTGTTTTTT
CDR3 length: 12; V gene: TRBV18; J gene: TRBJ2-1; D gene: .; clone size: .; CDR3 protein: CASSLRDNEQFF; CDR3 DNA: TGTGCCAGCTCACTCCGGGACAATGAGCAGTTCTTC
CDR3 length: 15; V gene: TRBV30; J gene: TRBJ2-2; D gene: .; clone size: .; CDR3 protein: CAWSVGGGSTGELFF; CDR3 DNA: TGTGCCTGGAGTGTGGGGGGCGGGAGCACCGGGGAGCTGTTTTTT
CDR3 length: 15; V gene: TRBV6-5; J gene: TRBJ1-3; D gene: TRBD1; clone size: .; CDR3 protein: CASSRQGLSGNTIYF; CDR3 DNA: TGTGCCAGCAGTAGACAGGGACTCTCTGGAAACACCATATATTTT
CDR3 length: 15; V gene: TRBV14; J gene: TRBJ1-1; D gene: .; clone size: once; CDR3 protein: CASRDDGERRTEAFF; CDR3 DNA: TGTGCCAGCAGGGACGATGGGGAGAGGAGGACTGAAGCTTTCTTT
CDR3 length: 13; V gene: TRBV29-1; J gene: TRBJ1-1; D gene: .; clone size: .; CDR3 protein: CSAGTIDQAEAFF; CDR3 DNA: TGCAGCGCCGGGACAATCGATCAGGCTGAAGCTTTCTTT
CDR3 length: 19; V gene: TRBV28; J gene: TRBJ2-3; D gene: TRBD2; clone size: .; CDR3 protein: CASSTGLAEYHQNTDTQYF; CDR3 DNA: TGTGCCAGCAGTACAGGACTAGCGGAATACCATCAGAACACAGATACGCAGTATTTT
CDR3 length: 14; V gene: TRBV7-2; J gene: TRBJ2-5; D gene: .; clone size: .; CDR3 protein: CASTQSGPQETQYF; CDR3 DNA: TGTGCCAGCACACAGAGCGGGCCGCAAGAGACCCAGTACTTC
CDR3 length: 15; V gene: TRBV28; J gene: TRBJ2-2; D gene: TRBD2; clone size: once; CDR3 protein: CASSLQLAGAGELFF; CDR3 DNA: TGTGCCAGCAGTTTGCAGCTAGCGGGAGCCGGGGAGCTGTTTTTT
CDR3 length: 13; V gene: TRBV5-4; J gene: TRBJ1-2; D gene: .; clone size: .; CDR3 protein: CASSLEPSFGYTF; CDR3 DNA: TGTGCCAGCAGCTTGGAACCGAGCTTTGGCTACACCTTC
CDR3 length: 12; V gene: TRBV28; J gene: TRBJ1-1; D gene: .; clone size: .; CDR3 protein: CASSPRDTEAFF; CDR3 DNA: TGTGCCAGCAGCCCCCGTGACACTGAAGCTTTCTTT
CDR3 length: 13; V gene: TRBV16; J gene: TRBJ1-2; D gene: .; clone size: .; CDR3 protein: CASSSPQNYGYTF; CDR3 DNA: TGTGCCAGCAGCTCCCCGCAGAACTATGGCTACACCTTC
CDR3 length: 16; V gene: TRBV30; J gene: TRBJ1-2; D gene: .; clone size: once; CDR3 protein: CAWKGPGTTTNYGYTF; CDR3 DNA: TGTGCCTGGAAAGGTCCCGGGACAACCACTAACTATGGCTACACCTTC
CDR3 length: 15; V gene: TRBV18; J gene: TRBJ1-3; D gene: .; clone size: .; CDR3 protein: CASSPSDSSGNTIYF; CDR3 DNA: TGTGCCAGCTCACCGTCCGACAGCTCTGGAAACACCATATATTTT
CDR3 length: 12; V gene: TRBV30; J gene: TRBJ2-3; D gene: .; clone size: .; CDR3 protein: CAWRESTDTQYF; CDR3 DNA: TGTGCCTGGAGAGAGAGCACAGATACGCAGTATTTT
CDR3 length: 15; V gene: TRBV6-5; J gene: TRBJ2-3; D gene: .; clone size: once; CDR3 protein: CASSYSRGSTDTQYF; CDR3 DNA: TGTGCCAGCAGTTACTCGCGGGGAAGCACAGATACGCAGTATTTT
CDR3 length: 14; V gene: TRBV2; J gene: TRBJ1-3; D gene: .; clone size: once; CDR3 protein: CASIFDSSGNTIYF; CDR3 DNA: TGTGCCAGCATTTTCGACAGCTCTGGAAACACCATATATTTT
CDR3 length: 13; V gene: TRBV19; J gene: TRBJ1-1; D gene: .; clone size: .; CDR3 protein: CASSVQGRTEAFF; CDR3 DNA: TGTGCCAGTAGTGTGCAGGGGCGCACTGAAGCTTTCTTT
CDR3 length: 16; V gene: TRBV2; J gene: TRBJ2-2; D gene: .; clone size: once; CDR3 protein: CASSEASGEITGELFF; CDR3 DNA: TGTGCCAGCAGTGAAGCGTCAGGGGAGATCACCGGGGAGCTGTTTTTT